A single T cell receptor (beta chain) is shown here with its context. Libraries were prepared by immunoSEQ multiplex PCR; TCRdb keeps only in-frame clonotypes and omits some of them. Of about 75,000 clones listed, about 97% are singletons. The CDR3 is 15 residues long. The V end was cut by 2 bases, the J end by 2 bases, with 10 bases between. Germline CDR1 is SNHLY and CDR2 is FYNNEI. The sample comes from a study of technical replicates of blood from several donors. Source material: T cells isolated from PBMCs. The clonotype comes from a human donor in good health. The chain is built from TRBV2 and TRBJ2-1; D remains ambiguous. As DNA, the CDR3 is TGTGCCAGCAGTGAATCGGAGCCCGCCTACAATGAGCAGTTCTTC. As protein: CASSESEPAYNEQFF.